The present TCR beta chain was sequenced within a study of blood T cell repertoires in COVID-19 (TCRdb year 2020). Describing the broader study: Samples from collaborators originated in the United States, Italy and Spain and spanned both the acute and convalescent phases of COVID-19. The samples were drawn from two sources: the first 160 participants of the ongoing ImmuneRACE study, and 1,000 to 1,500 subjects contributed by 6 global collaborators. Deeply sampled blood TCRbeta repertoires from subjects exposed to, actively infected with, or recovered from COVID-19 were included in the dataset. The prospective study material was composed of cDNA or gDNA derived from T cells, B-cell-depleted T cells, or PBMCs. A freely available public database, intended as a resource for researchers studying the immune response to SARS-CoV-2, is where the repertoires were released. A de-identified subject ID, COVID-19 status, age in years and sex were almost always included in the sample metadata. Where available, HLA class I and class II types were taken from metadata supplied by the sample provider and were not determined by assay-based typing. The research as a whole found: Clinical and demographic metadata were provided uncurated, with the amount varying by source and participant.

As concerns this clone: Its cognate antigen has yet to be identified. No quality values exist for individual bases; no much larger clone is one base distant.

TCRbeta CDR3 regions were amplified from genomic DNA using the immunoSEQ Assay, a bias-controlled multiplex PCR. As for how the authors treated the data: The number of nucleated cells in each sample was estimated by amplification of reference gene primers within the assay. To quantify the absolute abundance of each unique TCRbeta CDR3 rearrangement, sequence reads were collapsed and filtered. Productive Simpson clonality was computed per sample as the square root of Simpson's diversity index over productive rearrangements. The table comes from immuneACCESS by way of TCRdb, which keeps in-frame sequences with V and J called. Part of the clones is missing from these tables; in studies checked, under half for an unresolved V gene and the rest for unknown reasons. That table furnishes V, J and clone size, whereas the DNA furnished D and trimming. For this sample the table gives about 50,000 clones, of which 70% to 85% were detected only once. The top ten clones comprise approximately 5.3% of the sample.

From the cysteine up to the phenylalanine, the CDR3 has a length of 14 residues. The only DNA kept is the CDR3, 42 bases in frame from the first base. CDR1 and CDR2 are drawn from the germline V gene: SNHLY, FYNNEI. Trimming accounts for 4 bases at V and 6 bases at J, while the number of junction bases matched to no gene is 6. Participants in the prospective study were enrolled through a virtual design, were aged about 18 to 90 years, and lived in about 25 United States geographic areas. In the prospective study, cohorts were assigned on the basis of participant-reported clinical history obtained from a screening survey and a study questionnaire. In the prospective study, whole blood, serum and a nasopharyngeal or oropharyngeal swab were collected from each participant by mobile phlebotomists. Participants in the prospective study had the option to provide additional blood draws and questionnaires over a roughly two-month period. Before DNA extraction, prospective study blood samples were shipped either frozen or at room temperature.

The chain is assembled from TRBV2 and TRBJ1-5, with 7 bases aligning to TRBD1. Specimen: PBMCs or T cells enriched from blood (not recorded which). The origin of this receptor is a woman in her fifties or sixties with acute COVID-19. CDR3 region: CASSVRQGGQPQHF. The DNA reads as follows: TGTGCCAGCAGTGTTCGTCAGGGGGGTCAGCCCCAGCATTTT.